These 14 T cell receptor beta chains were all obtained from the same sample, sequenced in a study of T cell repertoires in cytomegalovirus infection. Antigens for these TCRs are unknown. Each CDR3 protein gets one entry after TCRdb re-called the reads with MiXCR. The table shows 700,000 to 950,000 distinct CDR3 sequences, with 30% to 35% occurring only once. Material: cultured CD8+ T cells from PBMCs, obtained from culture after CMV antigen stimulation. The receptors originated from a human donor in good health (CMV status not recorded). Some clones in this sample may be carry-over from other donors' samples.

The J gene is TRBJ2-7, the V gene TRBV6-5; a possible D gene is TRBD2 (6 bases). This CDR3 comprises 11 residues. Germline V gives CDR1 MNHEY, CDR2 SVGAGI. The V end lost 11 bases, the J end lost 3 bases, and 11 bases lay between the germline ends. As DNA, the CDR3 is TGTGCCGTCGGGGGAAGCTACGAGCAGTACTTC. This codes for CAVGGSYEQYF.

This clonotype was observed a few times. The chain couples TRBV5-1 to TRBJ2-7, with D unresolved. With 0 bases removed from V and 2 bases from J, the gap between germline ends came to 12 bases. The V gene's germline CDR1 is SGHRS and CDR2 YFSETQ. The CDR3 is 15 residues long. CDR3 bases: TGCGCCAGCAGCTTGGAATTTTCGTCTACCTACGAGCAGTACTTC. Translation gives CASSLEFSSTYEQYF.

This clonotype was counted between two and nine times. CDR3 nucleotides: TGTGCCAGCAGTACCGGGACAGGGGGCTTCGGCGAGCAGTTCTTC. It is translated as CASSTGTGGFGEQFF. The chain employs TRBV27 and TRBJ2-1; 12 bases align to TRBD1. The CDR3 sequence is 15 residues long. Germline V CDR1 and CDR2: MNHEY, SMNVEV (reference sequence). The V and J ends lost 5 bases and 10 bases, in that order; junction bases with no gene match: 9.

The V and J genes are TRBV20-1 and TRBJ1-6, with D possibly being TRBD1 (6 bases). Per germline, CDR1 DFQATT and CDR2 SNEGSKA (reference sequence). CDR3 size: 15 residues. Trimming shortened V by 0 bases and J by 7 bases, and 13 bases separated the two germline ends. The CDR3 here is CSARDVGRGNSPLHF. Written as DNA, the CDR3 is TGCAGTGCTAGAGATGTAGGCAGGGGCAATTCACCCCTCCACTTT.

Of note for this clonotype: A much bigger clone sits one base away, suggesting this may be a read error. The CDR3: CASGLIPEVEGGNQPQHF. The CDR3 DNA follows: TGTGCTAGTGGTTTGATCCCCGAAGTGGAAGGAGGCAATCAGCCCCAGCATTTT. The chain links TRBV12-5 to TRBJ1-5; D unclear. Per the germline V gene, CDR1 is LGHNT and CDR2 is FRNRAP. This CDR3 spans 18 amino acids. V dropped 2 bases and J dropped 2 bases, with 19 bases sitting between them. The entire variable domain, with the rest obtained from reference TRBV12-5 and TRBJ1-5, is as follows: DARVTQTPRHKVTEMGQEVTMRCQPILGHNTVFWYRQTMMQGLELLAYFRNRAPLDDSGMPKDRFSAEMPDATLATLKIQPSEPRDSAVYFCASGLIPEVEGGNQPQHFGDGTRLSIL.

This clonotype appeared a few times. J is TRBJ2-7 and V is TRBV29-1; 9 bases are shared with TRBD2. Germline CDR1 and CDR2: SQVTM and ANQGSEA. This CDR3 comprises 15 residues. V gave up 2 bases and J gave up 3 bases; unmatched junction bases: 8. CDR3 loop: CSVEIWLAGRYEQYV. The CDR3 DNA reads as TGCAGCGTTGAAATTTGGCTAGCGGGGCGCTACGAGCAGTACGTC.

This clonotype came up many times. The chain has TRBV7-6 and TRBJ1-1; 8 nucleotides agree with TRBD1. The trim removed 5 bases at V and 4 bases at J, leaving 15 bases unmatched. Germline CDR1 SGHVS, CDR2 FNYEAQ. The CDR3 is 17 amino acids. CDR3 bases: TGTGCCAGCAGCCCCCGGACAGGGCACAGCTGGGCCACTGAAGCTTTCTTT. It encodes CASSPRTGHSWATEAFF.

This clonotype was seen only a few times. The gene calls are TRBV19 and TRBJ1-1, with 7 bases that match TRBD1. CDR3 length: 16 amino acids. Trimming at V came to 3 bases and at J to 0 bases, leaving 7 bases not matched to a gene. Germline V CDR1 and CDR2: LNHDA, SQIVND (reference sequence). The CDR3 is CASSILPGQMNTEAFF. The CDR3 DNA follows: TGTGCCAGTAGTATCCTACCGGGACAGATGAACACTGAAGCTTTCTTT.

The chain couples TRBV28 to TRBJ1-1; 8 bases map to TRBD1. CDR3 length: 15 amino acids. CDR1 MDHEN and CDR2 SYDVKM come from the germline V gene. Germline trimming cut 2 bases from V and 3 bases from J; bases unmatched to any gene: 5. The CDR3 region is CASSLMTGVDTEAFF. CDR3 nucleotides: TGTGCCAGCAGTTTAATGACAGGGGTAGACACTGAAGCTTTCTTT. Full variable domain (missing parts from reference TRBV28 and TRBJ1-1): DVKVTQSSRYLVKRTGEKVFLECVQDMDHENMFWYRQDPGLGLRLIYFSYDVKMKEKGDIPEGYSVSREKKERFSLILESASTNQTSMYLCASSLMTGVDTEAFFGQGTRLTVV.

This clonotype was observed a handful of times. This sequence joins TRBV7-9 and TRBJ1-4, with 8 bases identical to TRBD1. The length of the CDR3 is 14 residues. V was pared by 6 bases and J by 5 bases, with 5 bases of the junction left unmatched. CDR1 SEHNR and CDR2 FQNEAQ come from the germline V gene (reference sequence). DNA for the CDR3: TGTGCCAGCAGACCAGGGGGCGAAAATGAAAAACTGTTTTTT. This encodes CASRPGGENEKLFF.

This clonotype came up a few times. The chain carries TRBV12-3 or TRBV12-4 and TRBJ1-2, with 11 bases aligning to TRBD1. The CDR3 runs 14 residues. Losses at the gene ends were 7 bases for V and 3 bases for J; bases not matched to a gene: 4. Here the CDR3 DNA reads TGTGCCAGCAACCTGGGACAGGGGGACTATGGCTACACCTTC. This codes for CASNLGQGDYGYTF.

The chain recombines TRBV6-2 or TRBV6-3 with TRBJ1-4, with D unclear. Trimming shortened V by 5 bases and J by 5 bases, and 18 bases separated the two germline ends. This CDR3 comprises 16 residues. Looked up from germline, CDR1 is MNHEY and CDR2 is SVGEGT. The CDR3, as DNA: TGTGCCAGCAGTCGGGAAACAGAGGGCTGGAATGAAAAACTGTTTTTT. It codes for CASSRETEGWNEKLFF.

CDR3 nucleotides: TGCAGCGTGAATCGTCAAGGCTGGGGGGCTTTCTTT. Translation gives CSVNRQGWGAFF. This sequence joins TRBV29-1 and TRBJ1-1, with D possibly matching TRBD1 (5 bases). The CDR3 length is 12 residues. CDR1 and CDR2 (germline): SQVTM, ANQGSEA. V dropped 6 bases and J dropped 11 bases, with 19 bases sitting between them.

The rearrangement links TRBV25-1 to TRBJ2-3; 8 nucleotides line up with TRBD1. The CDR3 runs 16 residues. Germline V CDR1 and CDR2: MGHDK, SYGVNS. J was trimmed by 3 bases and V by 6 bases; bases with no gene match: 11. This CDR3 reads CASSNFHRDRTDTQYF. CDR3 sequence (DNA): TGTGCCAGCAGCAACTTTCACCGGGACAGGACAGATACGCAGTATTTT.